This entry lists 28 T cell receptor beta chains sequenced from one sample in a study of T cell responses to AZD1222 COVID-19 vaccine. Measured with immunoSEQ multiplex PCR; TCRdb has only the in-frame clones, and not every one. The sample includes 110,000 to 150,000 clones, about 91% of them seen just once. The material was peripheral blood, obtained on day 0 of AZD1222 vaccination. All receptors come from an adult in good health.

The genes are TRBV30 and TRBJ1-2; tentatively, D is TRBD1 (5 bases). Trimming took off 0 bases at V and 13 bases at J, with 15 bases between the two ends. CDR3 size: 12 residues. The germline V gene has CDR1 GTSNPN and CDR2 SVGIG (reference sequence). This CDR3 is CAWSVRRGGITF. DNA for the CDR3: TGTGCCTGGAGTGTACGAAGGGGAGGCATCACCTTC.

The V gene is TRBV5-5, the J gene TRBJ1-5; maybe TRBD1 (5 bases). Per germline, CDR1 SGHKS and CDR2 YYEKEE (reference sequence). This CDR3 contains 14 residues. Trimming took 2 bases from V and 7 from J, leaving 13 bases between them. As DNA, the CDR3 is TGTGCCAGCAGCTTCCGGACATCCGAGCAGCCCCAGCATTTT. The encoded protein is CASSFRTSEQPQHF. Together with reference TRBV5-5 and TRBJ1-5, the CDR3 gives the full variable domain: DAGVTQSPTHLIKTRGQQVTLRCSPISGHKSVSWYQQVLGQGPQFIFQYYEKEERGRGNFPDRFSARQFPNYSSELNVNALLLGDSALYLCASSFRTSEQPQHFGDGTRLSIL.

The sample holds one count of this clone. V and J are TRBV21-1 and TRBJ1-5; the table's D call, TRBD1, was not checked against the DNA. TRBV21-1 is flagged as a pseudogene. CDR3 length equals 14 residues. The CDR3 is CASSPGQGDQPQHF. DNA of the CDR3: TGTGCCAGCAGCCCGGGACAGGGGGATCAGCCCCAGCATTTT.

This chain connects TRBV28 to TRBJ2-3; D might be TRBD2 (6 bases). The ends were cut back, 4 bases at V and 0 bases at J, with 8 bases in the middle. CDR1 is MDHEN, CDR2 SYDVKM, per germline. There are 14 residues in the CDR3. CDR3 region: CASSSRGSTDTQYF. As DNA, the CDR3 is TGTGCCAGCAGTTCACGGGGGAGCACAGATACGCAGTATTTT. Together with reference TRBV28 and TRBJ2-3, the CDR3 gives the full variable domain: DVKVTQSSRYLVKRTGEKVFLECVQDMDHENMFWYRQDPGLGLRLIYFSYDVKMKEKGDIPEGYSVSREKKERFSLILESASTNQTSMYLCASSSRGSTDTQYFGPGTRLTVL.

The chain employs TRBV11-3 and TRBJ2-3; D remains unclear. The V and J ends lost 3 bases and 1 base respectively, with 5 bases between them. The V gene's germline CDR1 is SGHNT and CDR2 YENEEA. This CDR3 is 13 amino acids long. The CDR3, as DNA: TGTGCCAGCAGCTTGTCGGGCACAGATACGCAGTATTTT. It encodes CASSLSGTDTQYF.

The chain recombines TRBV5-1 with TRBJ2-7, with a weak D call TRBD1 (6 bases). V lost 4 bases and J 2 bases, leaving 13 bases between the germline ends. The CDR3 spans 14 residues. Germline CDR1 reads SGHRS; CDR2 reads YFSETQ. CDR3 sequence (DNA): TGCGCCAGCAGCCCTCGGACAGCTACCTACGAGCAGTACTTC. Amino acid sequence: CASSPRTATYEQYF.

The rearrangement links TRBV30 to TRBJ1-2, with unresolved D. The CDR3 totals 14 residues. The germline V and J ends were trimmed by 3 bases and 0 bases, with 11 bases remaining between them. The germline V gene has CDR1 GTSNPN and CDR2 SVGIG (reference sequence). The CDR3 here is CAWSFSEANYGYTF. CDR3 bases: TGTGCCTGGAGCTTTAGCGAAGCTAACTATGGCTACACCTTC.

J is TRBJ1-4 and V is TRBV6-2 or TRBV6-3; TRBD1 aligns across 7 bases. This CDR3 is 13 amino acids long. CDR1 is MNHEY, CDR2 SVGEGT, per germline. V gave up 6 bases and J gave up 6 bases; unmatched junction bases: 4. The CDR3 loop is CASSRDSYEKLFF. Written as DNA, the CDR3 is TGTGCCAGCAGCCGGGACAGCTATGAAAAACTGTTTTTT.

CDR3 protein: CASSQDFLETQYF. The CDR3 DNA follows: TGTGCCAGCAGCCAAGATTTTTTAGAGACCCAGTACTTC. The rearrangement links TRBV3-1 (or the pseudogene TRBV3-2) to TRBJ2-5; D unclear. Germline-derived CDR1 and CDR2 are LGHDT and YNNKEL (reference sequence). This CDR3 comprises 13 residues. The V gene lost 0 bases and the J gene lost 4 bases, with 6 bases spanning the gap.

The chain has TRBV5-1 and TRBJ2-3; D gene ambiguous. V gave up 6 bases and J gave up 2 bases, with 10 bases separating them. CDR3 length: 13 residues. Germline CDR1 is SGHRS and CDR2 is YFSETQ. The CDR3 loop is CASTLGPTDTQYF. As DNA, the CDR3 is TGCGCCAGCACTCTGGGCCCCACAGATACGCAGTATTTT.

The rearrangement uses TRBV3-1 (or the pseudogene TRBV3-2) and TRBJ2-7, with 7 positions matching TRBD1. CDR3 size: 14 residues. From germline, CDR1 is LGHDT and CDR2 YNNKEL (reference sequence). V lost 6 bases and J lost 4; bases outside the gene matches: 9. This chain's CDR3 is CASSATGTEYEQYF. The CDR3 nucleotides read TGTGCCAGCAGTGCAACGGGGACAGAGTACGAGCAGTACTTC.

The rearrangement links TRBV7-2 to TRBJ1-3; maybe TRBD1 (5 bases). The CDR3 is 15 residues long. Trimming shortened V by 4 bases and J by 2 bases, and 12 bases separated the two germline ends. Germline V gene sequence: CDR1 SGHTA, CDR2 FQGNSA. The CDR3 bases are TGTGCCAGCAGCTCCCGCGTAGGGGCTGGAAACACCATATATTTT. Translation gives CASSSRVGAGNTIYF. Complete variable domain (other parts from reference TRBV7-2 and TRBJ1-3): GAGVSQSPSNKVTEKGKDVELRCDPISGHTALYWYRQSLGQGLEFLIYFQGNSAPDKSGLPSDRFSAERTGGSVSTLTIQRTQQEDSAVYLCASSSRVGAGNTIYFGEGSWLTVV.

The rearrangement uses TRBV7-9 and TRBJ1-4; D perhaps matches TRBD1 (5 bases). Between the trimmed V and J ends, which lost 6 bases and 4 bases, there was a span of 9 bases. The CDR3 runs to 13 residues. Germline CDR1 reads SEHNR; CDR2 reads FQNEAQ (reference sequence). CDR3 amino acids: CASSRDHNEKLFF. CDR3 coding DNA: TGTGCCAGCAGTCGGGACCATAATGAAAAACTGTTTTTT.

The rearrangement links TRBV18 to TRBJ2-3, with 15 bases aligning to TRBD2. V lost 5 bases to trimming and J lost 6 bases; unmatched junction nucleotides: 3. The germline V gene encodes CDR1 KGHSH and CDR2 LQKENI. The CDR3 runs to 15 residues. The CDR3 region is CASSGTSGGPDTQYF. CDR3 nucleotide sequence: TGTGCCAGCTCAGGGACTAGCGGGGGGCCGGATACGCAGTATTTT.

Details on this clone: The junction and the germline gene differ at one end; a read error may be behind it. The same CDR3 is also encoded by other DNA sequences in this sample. V usage is TRBV3-1 (or the pseudogene TRBV3-2) and J usage is TRBJ1-3, with 10 bases aligning to TRBD1. Germline assignment: CDR1 LGHDT and CDR2 YNNKEL (reference sequence). CDR3 length equals 14 residues. This CDR3 is CASSQRDRGNTIYF. CDR3 DNA sequence: TGTGCCAGCAGCCAGCGGGACAGGGGAAACACTATATATTTT.

The chain links TRBV6-1 to TRBJ2-7; 13 bases are shared with TRBD2. Germline CDR1 MNHNS, CDR2 SASEGT. With V trimmed by 6 bases and J by 0 bases, 2 bases remained unmatched. CDR3 length: 15 residues. This CDR3 is CASRTSGGSSYEQYF. CDR3 nucleotides: TGTGCCAGCAGGACTAGCGGGGGGAGCTCCTACGAGCAGTACTTC.

This clone was seen a single time. V usage is TRBV9 and J usage is TRBJ2-7; TRBD2 matches at 7 bases. V trimming: 4 bases; J trimming: 4 bases; junction bases outside the gene matches: 11. This CDR3 spans 15 amino acids. Germline CDR1 is SGDLS and CDR2 is YYNGEE. The CDR3 DNA sequence: TGTGCCAGCAGCCCCACTGGGGGGGTCAGGTACGAGCAGTACTTC. Amino acid sequence: CASSPTGGVRYEQYF.

The chain is built from TRBV18 and TRBJ1-4; the D is unclear. Trimming took 1 base from V and 3 from J, leaving 15 bases between them. Germline loops: CDR1 KGHSH, CDR2 LQKENI. The CDR3 consists of 17 residues. CDR3 amino acids: CASSPLNSRQSNEKLFF. In nucleotides, the CDR3 is TGTGCCAGCTCACCACTCAACAGCCGGCAATCTAATGAAAAACTGTTTTTT.

V usage is TRBV19 and J usage is TRBJ1-4; a possible D gene is TRBD1 (5 bases). CDR3 length: 15 residues. Trimming stripped 3 bases from V and 10 bases from J, with 18 bases between. The germline CDR1 and CDR2 sequences are LNHDA and SQIVND (reference sequence). The CDR3 DNA is TGTGCCAGTAGTATGTCGTCGGGAGGGGTTGGAAAACTGTTTTTT. It specifies CASSMSSGGVGKLFF.

V usage is TRBV7-2 and J usage is TRBJ2-7; perhaps TRBD2 as D (6 bases). CDR3 length: 15 amino acids. Germline CDR1 is SGHTA and CDR2 is FQGNSA. Trimming cost V 0 bases and J 3 bases, with 12 bases left between them. This chain's CDR3 is CASSLAPIGSYEQYF. The CDR3 DNA is TGTGCCAGCAGCTTAGCTCCAATCGGGAGCTACGAGCAGTACTTC.

The gene calls are TRBV18 and TRBJ1-2; possibly TRBD1 for D (5 bases). V lost 5 bases to trimming and J lost 1 base, with 11 bases between them. Germline CDR1 is KGHSH and CDR2 is LQKENI. CDR3 length: 14 amino acids. CDR3 loop: CASSGAEGNYGYTF. The CDR3 nucleotides are TGTGCCAGCTCAGGGGCCGAGGGTAACTATGGCTACACCTTC.

V is TRBV7-9 and J is TRBJ1-4; D uncertain. The CDR3 is 16 residues long. V gave up 3 bases and J gave up 4 bases, with 15 bases separating them. Germline-derived CDR1 and CDR2 are SEHNR and FQNEAQ (reference sequence). The CDR3 region is CASSLGRRELNEKLFF. The CDR3 DNA follows: TGTGCCAGCAGCTTGGGGAGACGGGAACTTAATGAAAAACTGTTTTTT.

The CDR3 sequence is CASSPARFNTEAFF. The DNA of the CDR3 is TGTGCCAGCAGCCCAGCGCGTTTTAACACTGAAGCTTTCTTT. The chain recombines TRBV7-2 with TRBJ1-1; D not certain. The CDR3 spans 14 residues. V was shortened by 5 bases and J by 2 bases, with 12 bases between the two germline ends. In germline, CDR1 is SGHTA, CDR2 FQGNSA.

The chain employs TRBV3-1 (or the pseudogene TRBV3-2) and TRBJ2-6; TRBD1 aligns across 8 bases. V lost 4 bases to trimming and J lost 4 bases; unmatched junction nucleotides: 6. This CDR3 has 16 residues. Per germline, CDR1 LGHDT and CDR2 YNNKEL (reference sequence). This CDR3 reads CASSPQGAVGANVLTF. The CDR3 region has the DNA TGTGCCAGCAGCCCGCAGGGGGCGGTAGGGGCCAACGTCCTGACTTTC.

This chain joins TRBV28 and TRBJ1-6; D is uncertain. Trimming left V 7 bases short and J 0 bases short, with 19 bases between. There are 18 residues in the CDR3. The V gene's germline CDR1 is MDHEN and CDR2 SYDVKM. In nucleotides, the CDR3 is TGTGCCAGCAATATCCTTAGGACGATAGACTCCTATAATTCACCCCTCCACTTT. This encodes CASNILRTIDSYNSPLHF. Filled out from reference TRBV28 and TRBJ1-6, the complete variable domain reads DVKVTQSSRYLVKRTGEKVFLECVQDMDHENMFWYRQDPGLGLRLIYFSYDVKMKEKGDIPEGYSVSREKKERFSLILESASTNQTSMYLCASNILRTIDSYNSPLHFGNGTRLTVT.

V is TRBV6-1 and J is TRBJ1-5; a weak D match, TRBD1 (5 bases). Trimming stripped 0 bases from V and 4 bases from J, with 10 bases between. Germline loops: CDR1 MNHNS, CDR2 SASEGT. The CDR3 is made up of 15 amino acids. CDR3 sequence: CASSEALGGNQPQHF. DNA for the CDR3: TGTGCCAGCAGTGAAGCCCTGGGGGGAAATCAGCCCCAGCATTTT.

The chain employs TRBV27 and TRBJ1-2, with a possible D match to TRBD1 (5 bases). The V end was cut by 5 bases, the J end by 8 bases, with 15 bases between. The germline gives CDR1 MNHEY, CDR2 SMNVEV (reference sequence). There are 13 residues in the CDR3. This CDR3 reads CASSRRTREGYTF. The CDR3 region has the DNA TGTGCCAGCAGTCGACGGACAAGGGAGGGCTACACCTTC.

Note on this clone: An end of the junction differs from the germline gene, which may be a read error. The chain carries TRBV6-2 or TRBV6-3 and TRBJ1-1; D is perhaps TRBD1 (6 bases). Germline values: CDR1 MNHEY, CDR2 SVGEGT. The CDR3 is 14 residues long. The CDR3 DNA reads as TGTGCCAGCAGTTATCGGTGGGGGGGCTCTGAATGCCTCTTT. Its translation: CASSYRWGGSECLF.